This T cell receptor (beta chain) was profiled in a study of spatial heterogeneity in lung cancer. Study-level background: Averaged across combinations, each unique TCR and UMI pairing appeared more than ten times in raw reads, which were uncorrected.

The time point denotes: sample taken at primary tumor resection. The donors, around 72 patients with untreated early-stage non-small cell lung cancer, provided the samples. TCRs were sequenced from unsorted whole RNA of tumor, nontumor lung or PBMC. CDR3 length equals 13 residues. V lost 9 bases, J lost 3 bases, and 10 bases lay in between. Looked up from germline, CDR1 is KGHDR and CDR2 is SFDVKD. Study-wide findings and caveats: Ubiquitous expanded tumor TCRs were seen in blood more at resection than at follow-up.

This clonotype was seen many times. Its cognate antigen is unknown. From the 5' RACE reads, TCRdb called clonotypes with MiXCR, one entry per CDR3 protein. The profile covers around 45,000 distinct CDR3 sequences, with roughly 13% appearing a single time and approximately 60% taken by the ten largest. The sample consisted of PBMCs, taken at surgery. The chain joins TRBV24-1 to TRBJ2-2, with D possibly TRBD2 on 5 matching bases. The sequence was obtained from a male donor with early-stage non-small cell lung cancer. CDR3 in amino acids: CATARRDTGELFF. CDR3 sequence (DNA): TGTGCCACCGCGCGGCGGGACACCGGGGAGCTGTTTTTT.